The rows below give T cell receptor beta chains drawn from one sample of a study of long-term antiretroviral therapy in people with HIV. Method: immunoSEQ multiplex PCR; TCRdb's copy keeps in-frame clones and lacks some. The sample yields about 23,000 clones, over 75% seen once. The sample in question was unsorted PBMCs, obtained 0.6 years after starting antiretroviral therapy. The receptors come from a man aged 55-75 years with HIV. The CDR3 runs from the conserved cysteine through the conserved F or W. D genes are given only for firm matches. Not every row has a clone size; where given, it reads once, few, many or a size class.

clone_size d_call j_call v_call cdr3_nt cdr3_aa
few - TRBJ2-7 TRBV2 TGTGCCAGACAGGGTTCCCACGAGCAGTACTTC CARQGSHEQYF
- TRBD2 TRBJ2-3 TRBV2 TGTGCCAGCAGTGAAGGAGAGATATTAGCGGGGAGCACAGATACGCAGTATTTT CASSEGEILAGSTDTQYF
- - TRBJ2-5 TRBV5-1 TGCGCCAGCAGCTTGCTAGGGGAAGAGACCCAGTACTTC CASSLLGEETQYF
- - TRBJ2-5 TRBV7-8 TGTGCCAGCACCGAAGATTGGGTTGAGACCCAGTACTTC CASTEDWVETQYF
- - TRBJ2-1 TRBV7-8 TGTGCCAGCTCCCGGATGGGGGTTCAATCCAATGAGCAGTTCTTC CASSRMGVQSNEQFF
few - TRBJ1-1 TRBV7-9 TGTGCCAGCAGCAAAGATCGGGGGGTCTTGTTAACTGAAGCTTTCTTT CASSKDRGVLLTEAFF
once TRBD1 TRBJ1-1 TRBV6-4 TGTGCCACGCGACCCACGACAGGGGCTATAAACACTGAAGCTTTCTTT CATRPTTGAINTEAFF
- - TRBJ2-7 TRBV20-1 TGCAGTGCTAGCGGGGGTGACTTGGAGGACTTC CSASGGDLEDF
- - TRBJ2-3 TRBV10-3 TGTGCCATCGGAGGAGTTGGGAGCACAGATACGCAGTATTTT CAIGGVGSTDTQYF
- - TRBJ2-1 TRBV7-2 TGTGCCAGCAGCTCCCAGATTGACAATGAGCAGTTCTTC CASSSQIDNEQFF
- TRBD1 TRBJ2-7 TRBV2 TGTGCCAGCAGTGGGTGGGGGACAGGGGGGCACTCCTACGAGCAGTACTTC CASSGWGTGGHSYEQYF
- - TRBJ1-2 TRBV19 TGTGCCAGTAGCATACTGGACAGCTATGGCTACACCTTC CASSILDSYGYTF
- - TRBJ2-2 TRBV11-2 TGTGCCAGCAGTCCTCCGGAGGCCGGGGAGCTGTTTTTT CASSPPEAGELFF
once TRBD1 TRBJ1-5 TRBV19 TGTGCCAGTAGGTGGGGGACAGCTGGCAATCAGCCCCAGCATTTT CASRWGTAGNQPQHF
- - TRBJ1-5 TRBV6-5 TGTGCCAGCAGTTCCTACACCGCCGATAATCAGCCCCAGCATTTT CASSSYTADNQPQHF
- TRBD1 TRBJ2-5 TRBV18 TGTGCCAGCTCACCCCCCGGGACAGCTCAAGAGACCCAGTACTTC CASSPPGTAQETQYF
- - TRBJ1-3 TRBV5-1 TGCGCCAGCAGCTTGTTTGGGGACACCATATATTTT CASSLFGDTIYF
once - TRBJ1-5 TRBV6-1 TGTGCCAGCAAATTAGTACAGGGAGTTCAGCATTTT CASKLVQGVQHF
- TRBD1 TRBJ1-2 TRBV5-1 TGCGCCAGCAGCCTCGCCCCCGGGACAGGGGGCGCGGGGGGCTACACCTTC CASSLAPGTGGAGGYTF
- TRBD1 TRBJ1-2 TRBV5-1 TGCGCCAGCAGCGGGGACAGGGTTTTGGGCTACACCTTC CASSGDRVLGYTF
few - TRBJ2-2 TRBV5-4 TGTGCCAGCAGCCGGAGTAACACCGGGGAGCTGTTTTTT CASSRSNTGELFF
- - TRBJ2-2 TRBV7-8 TGTGCCAGCAGCTTAGTTGGGGGAGGGGAGCTGTTTTTT CASSLVGGGELFF
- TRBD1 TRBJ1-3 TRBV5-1 TGCGCCAGCAGCTCGGGCGGACAGGTCTCTGGAAACACCATATATTTT CASSSGGQVSGNTIYF
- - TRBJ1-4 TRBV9 TGTGCCAGCAGCGTAGGAACTACGGGGGATGAAAAACTGTTTTTT CASSVGTTGDEKLFF
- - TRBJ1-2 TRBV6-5 TGTGCCAGCAGCCGGGGGGATATGAACGGCTACACCTTC CASSRGDMNGYTF
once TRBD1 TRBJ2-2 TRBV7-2 TGTGCCAGCAGCTTAGACAGGGGCCTAGGCGGGGAGCTGTTTTTT CASSLDRGLGGELFF
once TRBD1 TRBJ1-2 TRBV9 TGTGCCAGCAGCGTACGGGGACAGTCTGAGGGCTACACCTTC CASSVRGQSEGYTF
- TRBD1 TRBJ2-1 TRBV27 TGTGCCAGCAGGAGGACAGGGTTGTACAATGAGCAGTTCTTC CASRRTGLYNEQFF
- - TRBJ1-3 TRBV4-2 TGTGCCAGCAGCCAAGATTACAGCCTCTCTGGAAACACCATATATTTT CASSQDYSLSGNTIYF
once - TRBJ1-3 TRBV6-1 TGTGCCAGCAGGGACAACCATTTCTCTGGAAACACCATATATTTT CASRDNHFSGNTIYF
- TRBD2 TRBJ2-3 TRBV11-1 TGTGCCAGCAGCTTAGGGTTTAGCGGGGTGGCAGATACGCAGTATTTT CASSLGFSGVADTQYF
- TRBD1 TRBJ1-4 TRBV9 TGTGCCAGCAGCAAATCCGGGACAGGGGGTGAAAAACTGTTTTTT CASSKSGTGGEKLFF
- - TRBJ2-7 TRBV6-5 TGTGCCAGCAGTTACCAGGGAGCTCACGAGCAGTACTTC CASSYQGAHEQYF
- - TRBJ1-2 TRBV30 TGTGCCTGGAGTGTTGGCTATGGCTACACCTTC CAWSVGYGYTF
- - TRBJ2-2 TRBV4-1 TGCGCCAGCAGCCGAGGAGAGGGCGTCAACACCGGGGAGCTGTTTTTT CASSRGEGVNTGELFF
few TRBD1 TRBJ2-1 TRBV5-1 TGCGCCAGCAGCCGGGGACAGGGCTATGAGCAGTTCTTC CASSRGQGYEQFF
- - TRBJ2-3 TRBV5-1 TGCGCCAGCAGAAAATCACTTTTGGGCGCAGATACGCAGTATTTT CASRKSLLGADTQYF
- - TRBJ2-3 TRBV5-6 TGTGCCAGCAGTCTGGGACTTCGGATGACAGATACGCAGTATTTT CASSLGLRMTDTQYF
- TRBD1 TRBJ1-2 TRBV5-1 TGCGCCAGCAGCTTGGGATCGACAGGGTTGAATTATGGCTACACCTTC CASSLGSTGLNYGYTF
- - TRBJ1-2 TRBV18 TGTGCCAGCTCACCACGATCGGGTAATGGCTACACCTTC CASSPRSGNGYTF
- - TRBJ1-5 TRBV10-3 TGTGCCATCAGCCCCTGGGATCAGCCCCAGCATTTT CAISPWDQPQHF
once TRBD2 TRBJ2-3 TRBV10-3 TGTGCCATCAGACCCGGGACTAGCGGGAGAGTAGATACGCAGTATTTT CAIRPGTSGRVDTQYF
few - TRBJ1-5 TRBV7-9 TGTGCCAGCAGCTTAAGTATAAGGGACGGCGTAAAGCAGCCCCAGCATTTT CASSLSIRDGVKQPQHF
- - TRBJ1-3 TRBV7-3 TGTGCCAGCAGCTTATTCCCCCAGGGCTCTGGAAACACCATATATTTT CASSLFPQGSGNTIYF
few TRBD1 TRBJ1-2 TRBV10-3 TGTGCCACCAGGCCCGCGGGACAGGGCAATCGCTACACCTTC CATRPAGQGNRYTF
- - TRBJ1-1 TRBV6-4 TGTGCCAGCAGCGTAGAGACGGCCACTGAAGCTTTCTTT CASSVETATEAFF
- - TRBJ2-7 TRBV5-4 TGTGCCAGCAGCGTCGACCCGGGGACTCACTACGAGCAGTACTTC CASSVDPGTHYEQYF
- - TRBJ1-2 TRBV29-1 TGCAGCGTTGGAGAGTCAGGGTGGGCTGGCTACACCTTC CSVGESGWAGYTF
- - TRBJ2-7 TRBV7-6 TGTGCCAGCAGTTTAATCTCACAGGATGGCGAGCAGTACTTC CASSLISQDGEQYF
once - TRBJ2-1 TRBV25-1 TGTGCCAGCAGTCTCACCCTACAAGACTACAATGAGCAGTTCTTC CASSLTLQDYNEQFF
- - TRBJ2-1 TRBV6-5 TGTGCCAGCTTCGTTGGCATGGGACGCACGGGTGAGCAGTTCTTC CASFVGMGRTGEQFF
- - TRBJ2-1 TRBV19 TGTGCCAGTAGTACAGGAGCTACCTACAATGAGCAGTTCTTC CASSTGATYNEQFF